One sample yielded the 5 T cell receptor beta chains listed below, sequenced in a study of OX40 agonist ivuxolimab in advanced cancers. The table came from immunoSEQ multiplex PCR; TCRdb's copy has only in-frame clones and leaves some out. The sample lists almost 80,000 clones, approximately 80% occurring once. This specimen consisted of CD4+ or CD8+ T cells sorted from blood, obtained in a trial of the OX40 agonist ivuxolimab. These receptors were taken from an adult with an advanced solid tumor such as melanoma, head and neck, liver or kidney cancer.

In DNA form, the CDR3 reads TGTGCCTGGAAAGGACTAGCGGCACCAGGACCATACAATGAGCAGTTCTTC. The encoded protein is CAWKGLAAPGPYNEQFF. The chain has TRBV30 and TRBJ2-1; the match to TRBD2 covers 10 bases. The CDR3 is 17 residues long. Per the germline V gene, CDR1 is GTSNPN and CDR2 is SVGIG (reference sequence). V shed 4 bases, J shed 4 bases, and the junction held 13 bases outside the gene matches.

The CDR3 region is CASSVLGPEAFF. In nucleotides, the CDR3 is TGTGCCAGCAGCGTTTTGGGCCCCGAAGCTTTCTTT. The chain has TRBV28 and TRBJ1-1; D is unresolved. The germline V gene has CDR1 MDHEN and CDR2 SYDVKM. V was cut by 6 bases and J by 8 bases, with 13 bases left in between. This CDR3 is built from 12 residues.

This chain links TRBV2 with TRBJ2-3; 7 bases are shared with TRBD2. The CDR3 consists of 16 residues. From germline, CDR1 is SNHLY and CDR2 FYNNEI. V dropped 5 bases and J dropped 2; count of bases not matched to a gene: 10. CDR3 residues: CASSPLASHVTDTQYF. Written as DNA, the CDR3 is TGTGCCAGCAGTCCACTAGCGTCCCACGTCACAGATACGCAGTATTTT.

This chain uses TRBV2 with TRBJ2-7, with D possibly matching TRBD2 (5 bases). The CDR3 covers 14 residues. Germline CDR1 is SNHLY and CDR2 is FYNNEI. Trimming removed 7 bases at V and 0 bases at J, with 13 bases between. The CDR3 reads CASKLTGSSYEQYF. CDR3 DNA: TGTGCCAGCAAGTTGACGGGGAGCTCCTACGAGCAGTACTTC. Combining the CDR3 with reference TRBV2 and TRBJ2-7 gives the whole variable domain EPEVTQTPSHQVTQMGQEVILRCVPISNHLYFYWYRQILGQKVEFLVSFYNNEISEKSEIFDDQFSVERPDGSNFTLKIRSTKLEDSAMYFCASKLTGSSYEQYFGPGTRLTVT.

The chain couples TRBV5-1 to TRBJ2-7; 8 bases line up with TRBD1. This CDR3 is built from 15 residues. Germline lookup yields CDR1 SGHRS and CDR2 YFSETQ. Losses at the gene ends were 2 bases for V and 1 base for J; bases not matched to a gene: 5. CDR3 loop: CASSFTQGVSYEQYF. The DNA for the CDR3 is TGCGCCAGCAGCTTCACACAGGGGGTATCCTACGAGCAGTACTTC.